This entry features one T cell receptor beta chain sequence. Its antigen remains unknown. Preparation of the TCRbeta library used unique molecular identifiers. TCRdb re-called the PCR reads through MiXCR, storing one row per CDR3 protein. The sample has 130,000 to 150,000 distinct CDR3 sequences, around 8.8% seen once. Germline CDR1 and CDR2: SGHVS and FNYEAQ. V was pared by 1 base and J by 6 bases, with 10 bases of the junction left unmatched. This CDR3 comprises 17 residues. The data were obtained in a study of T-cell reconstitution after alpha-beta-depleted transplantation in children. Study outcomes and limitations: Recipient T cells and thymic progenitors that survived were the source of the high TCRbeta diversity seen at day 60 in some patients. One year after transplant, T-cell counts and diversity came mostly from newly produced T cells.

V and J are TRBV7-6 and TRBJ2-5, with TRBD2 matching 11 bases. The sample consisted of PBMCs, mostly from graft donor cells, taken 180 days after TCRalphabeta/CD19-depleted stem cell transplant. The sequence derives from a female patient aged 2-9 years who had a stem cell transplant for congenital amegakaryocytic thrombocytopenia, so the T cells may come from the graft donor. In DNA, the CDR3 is TGTGCCAGCAGCTTAGGAGTAGCGGGAGGGCCGGTGCAGACCCAGTACTTC. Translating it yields CASSLGVAGGPVQTQYF.